The entry below gives a single TCR beta chain sequence along with its context. The antigen is undetermined. This specimen belongs to a study of persistence of HIV-infected CD4 T cells. Points from the study as a whole: TCRbeta richness was lower in CMV- and Gag-responding cells than in anti-CD3/anti-CD28-responding cells. Antigen-responding cells were enriched for degenerate expanded CDR3beta sequences.

Overlapping HIV-1 Gag 15-mer peptides at around 0.91 ug per peptide per mL were used. Sorted nonresponding memory CD4+ T cells were CD40L-negative, CD69-negative, CD45RO-high. Germline V gene lookup returns CDR1 SQVTM and CDR2 ANQGSEA. The CDR3 spans 16 residues. V shed 4 bases and J shed 2 bases, with 15 bases lying between them. Sequencing used immunoSEQ version 4 in survey mode. Template was genomic DNA at about 9.8 ng/uL, with up to 1 ug used per sample. Assay: immunoSEQ multiplex PCR; the TCRdb copy retains only in-frame clones and omits some. This sample yields 36,000 or so clones, of which roughly 80% are seen a single time; roughly 1% belongs to the top ten.

This specimen consisted of cultured CD4+ T cells from PBMCs, obtained from a patient who received antiretroviral therapy. The clonotype was recovered from an adult with HIV. The donor label of this sample is uncertain. The chain joins TRBV29-1 to TRBJ2-6, with D perhaps matching TRBD1 or TRBD2 (5 bases each). CDR3 region: CSVVGTAAPGANVLTF. CDR3 DNA sequence: TGCAGCGTTGTTGGGACGGCGGCACCTGGGGCCAACGTCCTGACTTTC.